This T cell receptor (beta chain) was found in a study of blood T cell repertoires in COVID-19. Whole-study context: The study drew acute and convalescent COVID-19 samples from the United States, Italy and Spain. T cells, B-cell-depleted T cells, or PBMCs provided the cDNA or gDNA that served as material.

Patients from Seattle were sampled longitudinally, starting during active infection. The CDR3 consists of 11 residues. Trimming shortened V by 5 bases and J by 4 bases, and 5 bases separated the two germline ends. Germline V gene data show CDR1 as SEHNR and CDR2 as FQNEAQ (reference sequence). Source study methods: Estimation of nucleated cell counts was performed using reference gene primer amplification. Assay: immunoSEQ multiplex PCR; the TCRdb copy retains only in-frame clones and omits some. The DNA was the basis for D and trimming; V, J and clone size are from that table. The table shows 200,000 to 250,000 clones, with approximately 86% occurring only once.

The chain uses TRBV7-9 and TRBJ1-1; D is uncertain. The sequenced sample consisted of peripheral blood. The source of this sequence is a woman in her 30s with COVID-19, enrolled during active disease. The CDR3 DNA reads as TGTGCCAGCAGCCGGTCCACTGAAGCTTTCTTT. Translation gives CASSRSTEAFF.